This T cell receptor beta chain derives from a study of beta chain features in type 1 diabetes. Overall study: Taken together, all samples contributed around 100 million examined sorted cells.

Stem cell-like memory, regulatory, central memory and naive CD4+ cells were sorted via CD45RO/CCR7/CD25/CD127/CD95/CD27. Notes on the study in general: Naive, central memory and regulatory TCRB repertoires appeared more similar among patients than healthy donors.

Every isolated RNA sample was fully reverse transcribed, so sequencing captured expressed TCRB transcripts. Measured with immunoSEQ multiplex PCR; TCRdb has only the in-frame clones, and not every one. The sample has 200,000 to 250,000 clones, over 9.5% seen once. The V gene lost 1 base and the J gene lost 0 bases, with 8 bases spanning the gap. Per the germline V gene, CDR1 is SGHRS and CDR2 is YFSETQ. This CDR3 is built from 16 residues. Concerning this clone itself: Its antigen is unidentified.

This clonotype was sampled from a woman aged 18-29 years in good health. This chain joins TRBV5-1 and TRBJ2-6, with D possibly TRBD2 on 5 matching bases. The material sequenced was naive CD4+ T cells from blood. The CDR3 reads CASSLMGSSGANVLTF. Written as DNA, the CDR3 is TGCGCCAGCAGCTTGATGGGGAGCTCTGGGGCCAACGTCCTGACTTTC.